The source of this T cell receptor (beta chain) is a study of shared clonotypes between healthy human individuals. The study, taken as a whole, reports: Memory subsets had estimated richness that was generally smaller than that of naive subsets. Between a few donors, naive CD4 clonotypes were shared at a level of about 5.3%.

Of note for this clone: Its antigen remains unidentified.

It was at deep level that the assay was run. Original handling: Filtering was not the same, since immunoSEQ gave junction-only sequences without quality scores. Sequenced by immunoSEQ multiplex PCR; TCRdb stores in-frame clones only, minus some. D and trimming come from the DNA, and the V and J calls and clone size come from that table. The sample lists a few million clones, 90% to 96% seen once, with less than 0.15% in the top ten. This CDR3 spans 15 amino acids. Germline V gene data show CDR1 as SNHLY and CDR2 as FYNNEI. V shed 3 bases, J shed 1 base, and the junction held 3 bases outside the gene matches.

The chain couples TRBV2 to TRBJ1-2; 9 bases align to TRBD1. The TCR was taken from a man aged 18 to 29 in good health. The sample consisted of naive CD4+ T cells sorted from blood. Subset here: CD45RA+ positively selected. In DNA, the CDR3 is TGTGCCAGCAGTGAGGGACAGGGAAATAACTATGGCTACACCTTC. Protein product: CASSEGQGNNYGYTF.